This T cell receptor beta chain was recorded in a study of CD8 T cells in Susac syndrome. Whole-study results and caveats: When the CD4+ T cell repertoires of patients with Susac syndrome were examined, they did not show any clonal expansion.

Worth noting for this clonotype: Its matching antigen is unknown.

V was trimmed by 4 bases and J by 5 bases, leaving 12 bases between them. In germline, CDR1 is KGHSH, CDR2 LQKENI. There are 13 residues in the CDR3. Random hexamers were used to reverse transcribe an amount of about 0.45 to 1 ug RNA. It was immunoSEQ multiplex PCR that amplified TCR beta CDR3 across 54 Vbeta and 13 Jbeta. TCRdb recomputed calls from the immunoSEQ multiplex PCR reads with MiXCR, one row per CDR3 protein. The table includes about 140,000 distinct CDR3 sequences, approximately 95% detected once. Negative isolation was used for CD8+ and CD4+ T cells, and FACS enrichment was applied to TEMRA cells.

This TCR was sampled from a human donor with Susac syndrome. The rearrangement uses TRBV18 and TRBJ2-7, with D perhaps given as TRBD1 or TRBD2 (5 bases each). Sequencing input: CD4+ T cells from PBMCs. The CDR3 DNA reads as TGTGCCAGCTCACTTCTCCGGGACCACGAGCAGTACTTC. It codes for CASSLLRDHEQYF.